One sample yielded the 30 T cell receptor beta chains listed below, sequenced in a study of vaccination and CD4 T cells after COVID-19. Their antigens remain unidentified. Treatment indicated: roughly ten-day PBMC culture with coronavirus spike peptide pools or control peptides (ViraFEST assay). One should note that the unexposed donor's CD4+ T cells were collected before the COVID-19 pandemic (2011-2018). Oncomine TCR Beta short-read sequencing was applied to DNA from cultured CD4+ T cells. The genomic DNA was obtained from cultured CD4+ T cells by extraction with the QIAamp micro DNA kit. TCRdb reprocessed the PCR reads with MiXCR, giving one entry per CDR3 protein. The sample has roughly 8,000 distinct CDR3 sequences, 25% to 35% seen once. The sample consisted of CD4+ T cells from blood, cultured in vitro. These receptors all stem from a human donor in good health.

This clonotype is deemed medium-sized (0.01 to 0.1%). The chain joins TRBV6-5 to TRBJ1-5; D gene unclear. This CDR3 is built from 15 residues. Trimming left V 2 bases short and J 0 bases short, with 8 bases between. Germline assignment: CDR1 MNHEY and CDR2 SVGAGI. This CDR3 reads CASSYLKISNQPQHF. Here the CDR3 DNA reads TGTGCCAGCAGTTACCTCAAGATTAGCAATCAGCCCCAGCATTTT.

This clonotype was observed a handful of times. This CDR3 is CASSLYGTENTEAFF. The DNA of the CDR3 is TGTGCCAGCAGCTTATATGGGACAGAAAACACTGAAGCTTTCTTT. The gene calls are TRBV7-8 and TRBJ1-1; 7 bases map to TRBD1. Trimming took 2 bases from V and 2 from J; bases not matched to a gene: 5. The CDR3 has 15 residues. Germline V CDR1 and CDR2: SGHVS, FQNEAQ.

This CDR3 is CASSLGADSNQPQHF. The DNA for the CDR3 is TGTGCCAGCAGCCTTGGGGCAGATAGCAATCAGCCCCAGCATTTT. This chain uses TRBV7-6 with TRBJ1-5, with D possibly matching TRBD1 (5 bases). The CDR3 is made up of 15 amino acids. V was cut by 5 bases and J by 0 bases, with 11 bases left in between. Germline-derived CDR1 and CDR2 are SGHVS and FNYEAQ.

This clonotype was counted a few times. CDR3 sequence (DNA): TGTGCCAGCAGCTCGACTAGCGGCAACACCGGGGAGCTGTTTTTT. Its translation: CASSSTSGNTGELFF. The V call is TRBV7-3, the J call TRBJ2-2; 9 nucleotides line up with TRBD2. The germline V gene has CDR1 SGHTA and CDR2 FQGTGA. V shed 4 bases and J 2 bases; nucleotides not matched to a gene: 2. There are 15 residues in the CDR3.

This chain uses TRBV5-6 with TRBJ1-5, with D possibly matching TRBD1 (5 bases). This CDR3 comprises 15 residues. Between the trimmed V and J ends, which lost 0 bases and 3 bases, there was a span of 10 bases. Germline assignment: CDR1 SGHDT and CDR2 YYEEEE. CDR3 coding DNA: TGTGCCAGCAGCTTGGCCGGGGGAAACAATCAGCCCCAGCATTTT. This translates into CASSLAGGNNQPQHF.

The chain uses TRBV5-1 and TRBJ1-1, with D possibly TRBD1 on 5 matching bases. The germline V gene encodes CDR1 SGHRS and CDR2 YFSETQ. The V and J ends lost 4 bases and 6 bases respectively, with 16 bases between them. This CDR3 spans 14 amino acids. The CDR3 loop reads CASSTDGGSAEAFF. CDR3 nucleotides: TGCGCCAGCAGCACGGACGGGGGGTCTGCTGAAGCTTTCTTT. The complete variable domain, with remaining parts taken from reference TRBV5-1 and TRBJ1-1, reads KAGVTQTPRYLIKTRGQQVTLSCSPISGHRSVSWYQQTPGQGLQFLFEYFSETQRNKGNFPGRFSGRQFSNSRSEMNVSTLELGDSALYLCASSTDGGSAEAFFGQGTRLTVV.

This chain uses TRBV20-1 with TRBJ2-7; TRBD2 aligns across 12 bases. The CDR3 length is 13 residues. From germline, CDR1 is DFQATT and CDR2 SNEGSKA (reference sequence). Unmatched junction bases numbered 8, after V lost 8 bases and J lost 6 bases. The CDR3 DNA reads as TGCAGTCTCTCGACTAGCGGGAGTGGCGAGCAGTACTTC. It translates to CSLSTSGSGEQYF.

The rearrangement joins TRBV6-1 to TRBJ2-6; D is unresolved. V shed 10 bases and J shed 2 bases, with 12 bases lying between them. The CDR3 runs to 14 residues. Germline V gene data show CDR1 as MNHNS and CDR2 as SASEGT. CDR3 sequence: CATRLRPGANVLTF. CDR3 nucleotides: TGTGCCACTAGGCTCCGCCCTGGGGCCAACGTCCTGACTTTC.

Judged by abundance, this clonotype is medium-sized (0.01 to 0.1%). CDR3 residues: CASSQDRAYTF. CDR3 bases: TGTGCCAGCAGTCAGGACAGGGCCTACACCTTC. V is TRBV6-1 and J is TRBJ1-2; 8 positions match TRBD1. Germline lookup yields CDR1 MNHNS and CDR2 SASEGT. V shed 5 bases, J shed 10 bases, and the junction held 3 bases outside the gene matches. This CDR3 region has 11 residues.

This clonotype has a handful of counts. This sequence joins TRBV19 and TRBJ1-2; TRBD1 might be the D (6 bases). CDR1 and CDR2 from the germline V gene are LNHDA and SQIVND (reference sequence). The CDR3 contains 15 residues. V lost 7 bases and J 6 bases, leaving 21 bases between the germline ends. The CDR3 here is CASTEIAGTRHGYTF. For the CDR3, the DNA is TGTGCCAGTACTGAAATAGCCGGGACAAGGCATGGCTACACCTTC.

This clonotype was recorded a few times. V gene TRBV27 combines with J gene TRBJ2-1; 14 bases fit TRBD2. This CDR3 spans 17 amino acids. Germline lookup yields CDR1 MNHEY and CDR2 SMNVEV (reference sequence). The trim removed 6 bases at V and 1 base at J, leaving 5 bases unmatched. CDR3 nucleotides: TGTGCCAGCAGGGGACTAGCGGGAGCCGTATCCTACAATGAGCAGTTCTTC. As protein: CASRGLAGAVSYNEQFF.

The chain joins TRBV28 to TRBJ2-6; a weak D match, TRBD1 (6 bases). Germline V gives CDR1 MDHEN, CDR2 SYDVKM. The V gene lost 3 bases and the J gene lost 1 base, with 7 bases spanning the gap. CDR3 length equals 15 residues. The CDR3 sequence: CASSFTGSGANVLTF. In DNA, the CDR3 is TGTGCCAGCAGTTTTACAGGGTCTGGGGCCAACGTCCTGACTTTC. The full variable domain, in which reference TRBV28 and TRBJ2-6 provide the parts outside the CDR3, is DVKVTQSSRYLVKRTGEKVFLECVQDMDHENMFWYRQDPGLGLRLIYFSYDVKMKEKGDIPEGYSVSREKKERFSLILESASTNQTSMYLCASSFTGSGANVLTFGAGSRLTVL.

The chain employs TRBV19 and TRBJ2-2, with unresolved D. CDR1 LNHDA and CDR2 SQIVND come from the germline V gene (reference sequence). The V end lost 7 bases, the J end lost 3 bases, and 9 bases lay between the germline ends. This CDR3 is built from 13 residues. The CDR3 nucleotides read TGTGCCAGTAACCCAGGATACACCGGGGAGCTGTTTTTT. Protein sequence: CASNPGYTGELFF.

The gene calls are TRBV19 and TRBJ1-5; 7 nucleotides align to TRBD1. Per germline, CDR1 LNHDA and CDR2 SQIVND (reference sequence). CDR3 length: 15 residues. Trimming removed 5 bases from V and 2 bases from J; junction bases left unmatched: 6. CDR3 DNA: TGTGCCAGTAGTTTAACCGGGACAGGCAATCAGCCCCAGCATTTT. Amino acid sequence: CASSLTGTGNQPQHF.

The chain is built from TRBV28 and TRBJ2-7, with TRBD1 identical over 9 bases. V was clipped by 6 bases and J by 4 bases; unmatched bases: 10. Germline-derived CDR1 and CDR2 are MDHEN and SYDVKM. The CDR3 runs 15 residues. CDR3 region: CASSKPWDREYEQYF. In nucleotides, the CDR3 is TGTGCCAGCAGCAAACCATGGGACAGGGAGTACGAGCAGTACTTC.

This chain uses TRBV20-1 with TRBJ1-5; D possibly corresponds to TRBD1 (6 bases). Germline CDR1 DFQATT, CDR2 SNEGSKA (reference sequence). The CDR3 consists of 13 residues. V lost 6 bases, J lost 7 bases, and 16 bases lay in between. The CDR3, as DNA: TGCAGTGCCGAGAGGGGGAAAGGGCAGCCCCAGCATTTT. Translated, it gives CSAERGKGQPQHF.

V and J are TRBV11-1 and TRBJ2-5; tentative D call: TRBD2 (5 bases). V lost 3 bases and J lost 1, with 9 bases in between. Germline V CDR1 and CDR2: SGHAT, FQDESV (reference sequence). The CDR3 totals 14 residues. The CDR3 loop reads CASSFQSGQETQYF. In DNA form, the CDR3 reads TGTGCCAGCAGCTTCCAGAGCGGCCAAGAGACCCAGTACTTC.

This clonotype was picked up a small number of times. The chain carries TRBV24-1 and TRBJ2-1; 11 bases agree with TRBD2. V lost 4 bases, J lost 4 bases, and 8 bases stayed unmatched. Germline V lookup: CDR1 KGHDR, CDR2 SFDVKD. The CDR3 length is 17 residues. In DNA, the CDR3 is TGTGCCACCAGTGAACATTCCGGGACTAGCGGATACAATGAGCAGTTCTTC. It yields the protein CATSEHSGTSGYNEQFF.

CDR3 in amino acids: CAISARGISGRYNANEQFF. DNA for the CDR3: TGTGCCATCAGTGCAAGAGGGATTAGCGGGAGGTATAATGCGAATGAGCAGTTCTTC. The chain recombines TRBV10-3 with TRBJ2-1, with 10 bases aligning to TRBD2. Trimming took 4 bases from V and 7 from J; bases not matched to a gene: 19. Germline V lookup: CDR1 ENHRY, CDR2 SYGVKD. This CDR3 has 19 amino acids.

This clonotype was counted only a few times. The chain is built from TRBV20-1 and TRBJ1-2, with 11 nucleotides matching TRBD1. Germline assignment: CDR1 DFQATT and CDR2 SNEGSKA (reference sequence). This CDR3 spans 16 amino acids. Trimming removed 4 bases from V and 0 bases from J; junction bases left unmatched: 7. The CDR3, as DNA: TGCAGTGCTACCCGGCGGGACAGGGGGTCTAACTATGGCTACACCTTC. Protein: CSATRRDRGSNYGYTF.

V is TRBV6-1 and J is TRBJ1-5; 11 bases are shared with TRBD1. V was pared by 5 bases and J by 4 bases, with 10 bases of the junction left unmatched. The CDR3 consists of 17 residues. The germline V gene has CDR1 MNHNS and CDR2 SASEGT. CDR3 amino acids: CASSNIGQGAINQPQHF. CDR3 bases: TGTGCCAGCAGTAATATTGGACAGGGGGCGATAAATCAGCCCCAGCATTTT.

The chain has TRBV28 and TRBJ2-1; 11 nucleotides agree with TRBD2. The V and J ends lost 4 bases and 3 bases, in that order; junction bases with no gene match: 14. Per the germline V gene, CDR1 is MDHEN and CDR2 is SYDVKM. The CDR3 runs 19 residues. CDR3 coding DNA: TGTGCCAGCAGTTCGGCAAACCTAAATGGACTAGCGGGCTACAATGAGCAGTTCTTC. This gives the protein CASSSANLNGLAGYNEQFF.

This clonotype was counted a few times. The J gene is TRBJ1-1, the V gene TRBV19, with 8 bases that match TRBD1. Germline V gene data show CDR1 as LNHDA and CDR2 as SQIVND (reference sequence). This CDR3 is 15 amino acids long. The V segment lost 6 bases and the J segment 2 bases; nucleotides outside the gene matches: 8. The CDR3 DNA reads TGTGCCAGTAGCACTGGACAGGGACGAAACACTGAAGCTTTCTTT. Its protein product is CASSTGQGRNTEAFF.

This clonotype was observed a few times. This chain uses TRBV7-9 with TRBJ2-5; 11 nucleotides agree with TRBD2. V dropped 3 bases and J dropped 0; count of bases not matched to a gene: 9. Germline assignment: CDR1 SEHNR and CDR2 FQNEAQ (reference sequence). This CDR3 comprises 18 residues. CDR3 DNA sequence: TGTGCCAGCAGCTTCGGTACTAGCGGGAGAGAGTACCAAGAGACCCAGTACTTC. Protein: CASSFGTSGREYQETQYF.

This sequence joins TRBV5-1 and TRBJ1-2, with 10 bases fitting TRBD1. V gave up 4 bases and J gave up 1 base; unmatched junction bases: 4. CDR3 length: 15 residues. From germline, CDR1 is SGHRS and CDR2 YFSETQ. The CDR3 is CASSGGTGVNYGYTF. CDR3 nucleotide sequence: TGCGCCAGCAGCGGGGGGACAGGGGTTAACTATGGCTACACCTTC.

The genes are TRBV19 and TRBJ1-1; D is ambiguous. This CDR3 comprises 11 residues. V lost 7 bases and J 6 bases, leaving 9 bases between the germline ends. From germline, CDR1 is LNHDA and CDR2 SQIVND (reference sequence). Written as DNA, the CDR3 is TGTGCCAGTAACACTTGGTCTGAAGCTTTCTTT. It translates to CASNTWSEAFF.

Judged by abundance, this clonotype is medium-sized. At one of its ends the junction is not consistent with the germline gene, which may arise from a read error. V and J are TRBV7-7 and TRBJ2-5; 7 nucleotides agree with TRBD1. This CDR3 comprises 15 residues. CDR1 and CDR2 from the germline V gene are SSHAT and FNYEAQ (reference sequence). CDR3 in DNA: TGTGCTAGCAGCTTAGGTACAGGGGTAATGGAGACCCAGTACTTC. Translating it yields CASSLGTGVMETQYF.

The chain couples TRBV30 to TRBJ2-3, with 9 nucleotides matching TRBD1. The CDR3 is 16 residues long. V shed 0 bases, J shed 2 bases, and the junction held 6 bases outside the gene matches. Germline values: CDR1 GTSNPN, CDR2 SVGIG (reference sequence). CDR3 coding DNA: TGTGCCTGGAGTGTTCCGGACAGGGGCGACACAGATACGCAGTATTTT. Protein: CAWSVPDRGDTDTQYF.

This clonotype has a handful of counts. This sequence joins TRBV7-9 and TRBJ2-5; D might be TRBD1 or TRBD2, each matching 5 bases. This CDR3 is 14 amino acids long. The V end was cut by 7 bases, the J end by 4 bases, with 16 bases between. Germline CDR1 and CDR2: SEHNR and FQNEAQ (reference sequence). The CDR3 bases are TGTGCCAGCACAGGGACCCTCGGGATAGAGACCCAGTACTTC. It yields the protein CASTGTLGIETQYF.

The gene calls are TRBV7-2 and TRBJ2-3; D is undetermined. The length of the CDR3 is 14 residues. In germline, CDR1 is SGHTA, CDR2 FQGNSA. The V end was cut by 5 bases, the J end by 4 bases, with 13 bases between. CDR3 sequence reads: CASSPGWGSDTQYF. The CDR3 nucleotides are TGTGCCAGCAGCCCTGGGTGGGGATCAGATACGCAGTATTTT. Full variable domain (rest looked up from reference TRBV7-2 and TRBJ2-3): GAGVSQSPSNKVTEKGKDVELRCDPISGHTALYWYRQSLGQGLEFLIYFQGNSAPDKSGLPSDRFSAERTGGSVSTLTIQRTQQEDSAVYLCASSPGWGSDTQYFGPGTRLTVL.